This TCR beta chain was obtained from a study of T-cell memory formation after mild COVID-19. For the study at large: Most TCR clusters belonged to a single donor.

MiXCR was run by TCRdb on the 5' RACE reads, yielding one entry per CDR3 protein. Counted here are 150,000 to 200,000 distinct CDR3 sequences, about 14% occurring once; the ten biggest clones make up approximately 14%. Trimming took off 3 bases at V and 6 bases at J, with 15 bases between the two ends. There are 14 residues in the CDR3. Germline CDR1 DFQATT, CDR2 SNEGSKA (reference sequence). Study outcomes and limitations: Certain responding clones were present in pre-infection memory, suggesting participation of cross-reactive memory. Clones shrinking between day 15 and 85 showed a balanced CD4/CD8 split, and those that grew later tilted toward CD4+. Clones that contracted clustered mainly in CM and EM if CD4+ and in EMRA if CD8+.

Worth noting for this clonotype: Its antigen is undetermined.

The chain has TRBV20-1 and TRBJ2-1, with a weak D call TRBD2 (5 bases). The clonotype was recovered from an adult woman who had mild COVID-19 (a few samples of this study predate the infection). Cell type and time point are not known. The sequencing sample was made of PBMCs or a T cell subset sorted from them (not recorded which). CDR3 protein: CSASTSKRRNEQFF. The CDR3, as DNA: TGCAGTGCTAGTACTAGTAAACGGCGCAATGAGCAGTTCTTC.